The clone carrying this T cell receptor beta chain was recorded at least ten times. What it binds is not known. The CDR3 sequence is 16 residues long. The germline CDR1 and CDR2 sequences are MRHNA and SNTAGT. The V gene end was trimmed by 0 bases and the J gene end by 3 bases; junction bases not matched to a gene: 3. Quantitative 5'-RACE with molecular barcodes generated TCR beta libraries. TCRdb reanalysed the 5' RACE reads using MiXCR and keeps one entry per CDR3 protein. Of 150,000 to 200,000 distinct CDR3 sequences detected, 10% to 15% appear once; the ten largest clones hold approximately 10%. The data belong to a study of CD8 T cells in ankylosing spondylitis. General study points: A CD8+ phenotype characterized the disease-linked clones, which were relatively rare in peripheral blood. The study identified a TCR beta motif of eight highly homologous variants that appeared characteristic of ankylosing spondylitis blood.

The rearrangement uses TRBV6-4 and TRBJ2-2; TRBD2 aligns across 8 bases. The sample comprised blood, either unsorted or a sorted T cell fraction (not recorded which). This TCR came from a female donor with ankylosing spondylitis or in good health (not recorded which). CDR3 nucleotides: TGTGCCAGCAGTGACTCCCCGGGGGGGGACACCGGGGAGCTGTTTTTT. Residues: CASSDSPGGDTGELFF.